These 31 T cell receptor beta chains were sequenced from one sample in a study of cytotoxic CD8 clonotypes in ibrutinib-treated CLL. The table came from immunoSEQ multiplex PCR; TCRdb's copy has only in-frame clones and leaves some out. The sample consists of 150,000 or so clones, 80% of them appearing once. The starting material was PBMCs, obtained after 36 months of ibrutinib treatment. Receptor source: a human donor with chronic lymphocytic leukemia.

The chain recombines TRBV7-3 with TRBJ2-3; D may be TRBD1 (6 bases). This CDR3 is built from 14 residues. In germline, CDR1 is SGHTA, CDR2 FQGTGA. V lost 5 bases and J lost 1, with 10 bases in between. CDR3 loop: CASSPQGRTDTQYF. The DNA for the CDR3 is TGTGCCAGCAGCCCACAGGGACGCACAGATACGCAGTATTTT. The full variable domain, its missing parts supplied by reference TRBV7-3 and TRBJ2-3, is GAGVSQTPSNKVTEKGKYVELRCDPISGHTALYWYRQSLGQGPEFLIYFQGTGAADDSGLPNDRFFAVRPEGSVSTLKIQRTERGDSAVYLCASSPQGRTDTQYFGPGTRLTVL.

This clone was found once. The chain uses TRBV6-6 and TRBJ2-3, with D hard to call. The germline V and J ends were trimmed by 6 bases and 4 bases, with 5 bases remaining between them. The CDR3 is 11 amino acids. Germline values: CDR1 MNHNY, CDR2 SVGAGI (reference sequence). CDR3 nucleotide sequence: TGTGCCAGCAGCCCTTCAGATACGCAGTATTTT. It encodes CASSPSDTQYF.

The chain couples TRBV6-1 to TRBJ2-7, with 10 bases matching TRBD1. CDR3 length: 13 amino acids. With V trimmed by 2 bases and J by 6 bases, 1 base remained unmatched. From germline, CDR1 is MNHNS and CDR2 SASEGT. CDR3 sequence: CASSERDRGEQYF. As DNA, the CDR3 is TGTGCCAGCAGTGAAAGGGACAGGGGCGAGCAGTACTTC.

CDR3 bases: TGTGCCTGGAGTGGCACAGGGGCCAATGAGCAGTTCTTC. Amino acid sequence: CAWSGTGANEQFF. V gene TRBV30 combines with J gene TRBJ2-1; 7 bases are shared with TRBD1. The CDR3 consists of 13 residues. Germline trimming cut 1 base from V and 6 bases from J; bases unmatched to any gene: 3. The V gene's germline CDR1 is GTSNPN and CDR2 SVGIG (reference sequence).

This chain connects TRBV30 to TRBJ1-1, with a possible D match to TRBD1 (6 bases). Germline V lookup: CDR1 GTSNPN, CDR2 SVGIG (reference sequence). The CDR3 contains 13 residues. The CDR3 DNA is TGTGCGGTGGGGGGCGCCTCGGGCACTGAAGCTTTCTTT. Translated: CAVGGASGTEAFF.

This chain joins TRBV18 and TRBJ2-1; perhaps D is TRBD1 or TRBD2 (5 bases each). Germline-derived CDR1 and CDR2 are KGHSH and LQKENI. CDR3 length: 16 residues. V lost 2 bases to trimming and J lost 0 bases, with 11 bases between them. The CDR3 reads CASSPYKGSSYNEQFF. The CDR3 DNA sequence: TGTGCCAGCTCACCATACAAGGGGAGCTCCTACAATGAGCAGTTCTTC.

The chain carries TRBV11-3 and TRBJ2-2; TRBD1 is a possible D gene (5 bases). CDR1 and CDR2 from the germline V gene are SGHNT and YENEEA. There are 13 residues in the CDR3. V gave up 4 bases and J gave up 5 bases, with 8 bases separating them. The CDR3 coding sequence is TGTGCCAGCAGCTACAGGTCTACCGGGGAGCTGTTTTTT. It specifies CASSYRSTGELFF.

The V call is TRBV15, the J call TRBJ2-7, with TRBD2 as a possible D gene (5 bases). The V gene's germline CDR1 is LNHNV and CDR2 YYDKDF (reference sequence). The CDR3 is 15 residues long. Trimming pared 0 bases from V and 0 bases from J, leaving 9 bases between. CDR3 in DNA: TGTGCCACCAGCAGAGATCCGAGGGTCTCCTACGAGCAGTACTTC. It specifies CATSRDPRVSYEQYF. Full variable domain (remainder filled in from reference TRBV15 and TRBJ2-7): DAMVIQNPRYQVTQFGKPVTLSCSQTLNHNVMYWYQQKSSQAPKLLFHYYDKDFNNEADTPDNFQSRRPNTSFCFLDIRSPGLGDTAMYLCATSRDPRVSYEQYFGPGTRLTVT.

This clone turned up a few times. The J gene is TRBJ2-2, the V gene TRBV18; D uncertain. The V end was cut by 0 bases, the J end by 7 bases, with 6 bases between. The CDR3 contains 13 residues. CDR1 KGHSH and CDR2 LQKENI come from the germline V gene. The CDR3 loop reads CASSPPPGGELFF. The CDR3 nucleotides read TGTGCCAGCTCACCACCGCCAGGCGGGGAGCTGTTTTTT.

The chain joins TRBV27 to TRBJ1-3; maybe TRBD1 (5 bases). The CDR3 runs 14 residues. V was clipped by 6 bases and J by 9 bases, with 18 bases between them. Germline V gene lookup returns CDR1 MNHEY and CDR2 SMNVEV (reference sequence). CDR3 bases: TGTGCCAGCAGCGAACCCCCCCATAGGGGCACCATATATTTT. As protein: CASSEPPHRGTIYF.

This clone turned up a few times. The chain has TRBV5-8 and TRBJ1-1, with 7 bases aligning to TRBD1. Germline assignment: CDR1 SGHTS and CDR2 YDEGEE. CDR3 length: 14 amino acids. The trim removed 2 bases at V and 1 base at J, leaving 2 bases unmatched. CDR3 bases: TGTGCCAGCAGCTTAAGGACAGGGAACACTGAAGCTTTCTTT. Its translation is CASSLRTGNTEAFF.

A note on this clone: This is likely an artifact of a read error, given a far larger clone one base away. Distinct nucleotide sequences in the sample also encode this CDR3. This chain links TRBV5-6 with TRBJ2-7; 9 bases line up with TRBD2. Looked up from germline, CDR1 is SGHDT and CDR2 is YYEEEE. V was clipped by 4 bases and J by 6 bases; unmatched bases: 14. The CDR3 is 16 amino acids. The CDR3 DNA sequence: TGTGCCAGCAGCCAACGAGCGGGGGGTATGACGAGCGAGCAGTACTTC. Amino acid sequence: CASSQRAGGMTSEQYF.

The chain uses TRBV6-5 and TRBJ1-5, with D uncertain. V was trimmed by 1 base and J by 3 bases, leaving 4 bases between them. This CDR3 contains 13 residues. Germline-derived CDR1 and CDR2 are MNHEY and SVGAGI. This chain's CDR3 is CASSYYINQPQHF. The DNA of the CDR3 is TGTGCCAGCAGTTACTACATCAATCAGCCCCAGCATTTT.

The rearrangement joins TRBV10-3 to TRBJ2-1; 10 bases agree with TRBD2. Germline values: CDR1 ENHRY, CDR2 SYGVKD. J was trimmed by 6 bases and V by 5 bases; bases with no gene match: 10. The CDR3 has 16 residues. The CDR3 reads CAISLAGVWERNEQFF. CDR3 bases: TGTGCCATCAGTCTAGCGGGAGTGTGGGAACGCAATGAGCAGTTCTTC.

The chain carries TRBV30 and TRBJ2-3; 8 positions match TRBD2. Germline CDR1 is GTSNPN and CDR2 is SVGIG (reference sequence). The CDR3 runs 13 residues. V trimming: 3 bases; J trimming: 12 bases; junction bases outside the gene matches: 11. Written as DNA, the CDR3 is TGTGCCTGGAGCGGACCCTTAGCGGGGCTACAGTATTTT. It codes for CAWSGPLAGLQYF.

V is TRBV10-1 and J is TRBJ2-7; D might be TRBD1 (6 bases). The CDR3 covers 16 residues. V lost 1 base and J lost 1, with 14 bases in between. CDR1 is WNHNN, CDR2 SYGVQD, per germline (reference sequence). For the CDR3, the DNA is TGCGCCAGCAGTGAGTTACGGACAGTGCTTTCCTACGAGCAGTACTTC. Residues: CASSELRTVLSYEQYF.

The rearrangement uses TRBV5-1 and TRBJ2-5; TRBD2 agrees at 14 bases. Germline V CDR1 and CDR2: SGHRS, YFSETQ. The CDR3 contains 16 residues. Losses at the gene ends were 4 bases for V and 2 bases for J; bases not matched to a gene: 4. The CDR3 protein is CASSPGTSGGQETQYF. The CDR3 DNA is TGCGCCAGCAGCCCCGGGACTAGCGGGGGACAAGAGACCCAGTACTTC.

The chain is built from TRBV6-5 and TRBJ1-5, with unresolved D. The CDR3 consists of 14 residues. Germline CDR1 MNHEY, CDR2 SVGAGI. Trimming cost V 7 bases and J 4 bases, with 14 bases left between them. The CDR3 loop reads CASTRSGPNQPQHF. The CDR3 nucleotides read TGTGCCAGCACCCGCAGCGGGCCAAATCAGCCCCAGCATTTT.

This clone was seen a handful of times. V and J are TRBV28 and TRBJ1-6, with no clear D. V gave up 7 bases and J gave up 9 bases, with 19 bases separating them. The CDR3 has 15 amino acids. CDR1 is MDHEN, CDR2 SYDVKM, per germline. The CDR3 DNA reads TGTGCCAGCACCGGGCGGCTAGGAGGCAGTTCACCCCTCCACTTT. Encoded protein: CASTGRLGGSSPLHF.

V usage is TRBV5-4 and J usage is TRBJ2-3; D possibly corresponds to TRBD2 (5 bases). The CDR3 runs to 11 residues. The germline CDR1 and CDR2 sequences are SGHNT and YYREEE (reference sequence). V was shortened by 3 bases and J by 7 bases, with 6 bases between the two germline ends. This chain's CDR3 is CASSSGNTQYF. The CDR3 DNA follows: TGTGCCAGCAGCTCGGGGAATACGCAGTATTTT.

The chain employs TRBV28 and TRBJ1-5; the D gene is possibly TRBD1 (6 bases). With 9 bases removed from V and 5 bases from J, the gap between germline ends came to 17 bases. The CDR3 extends over 14 amino acids. Germline V CDR1 and CDR2: MDHEN, SYDVKM. As DNA, the CDR3 is TGTGCCAGTCTAGGACAGATCCTATATCAGCCCCAGCATTTT. This translates into CASLGQILYQPQHF.

The sample holds one count of this clone. This chain connects TRBV7-2 to TRBJ2-7; tentative D call: TRBD2 (6 bases). The V and J ends lost 5 bases and 4 bases respectively, with 24 bases between them. This CDR3 is 17 amino acids long. Germline V gene sequence: CDR1 SGHTA, CDR2 FQGNSA. The CDR3 protein is CASSPRWGAGSRYEQYF. The CDR3 DNA reads TGTGCCAGCAGCCCTAGATGGGGTGCGGGGAGCCGATACGAGCAGTACTTC. Full variable domain (missing parts from reference TRBV7-2 and TRBJ2-7): GAGVSQSPSNKVTEKGKDVELRCDPISGHTALYWYRQSLGQGLEFLIYFQGNSAPDKSGLPSDRFSAERTGGSVSTLTIQRTQQEDSAVYLCASSPRWGAGSRYEQYFGPGTRLTVT.

The chain recombines TRBV7-3 with TRBJ2-1, with TRBD2 as a possible D gene (5 bases). This CDR3 contains 15 residues. V lost 4 bases to trimming and J lost 8 bases, with 18 bases between them. Germline V lookup: CDR1 SGHTA, CDR2 FQGTGA. CDR3 in amino acids: CASSSITDSAHEQFF. In nucleotides, the CDR3 is TGTGCCAGCAGCTCCATCACGGATAGCGCTCATGAGCAGTTCTTC.

The V call is TRBV2, the J call TRBJ1-2; possibly TRBD1 for D (6 bases). The length of the CDR3 is 15 residues. Germline V gene data show CDR1 as SNHLY and CDR2 as FYNNEI. The V end lost 6 bases, the J end lost 4 bases, and 18 bases lay between the germline ends. CDR3 in amino acids: CASSRSRDTLYGYTF. Here the CDR3 DNA reads TGTGCCAGCAGCCGTTCCCGGGACACCCTCTATGGCTACACCTTC.

This clone is a singleton in its sample. V and J are TRBV5-6 and TRBJ2-1; D uncertain. V was cut by 7 bases and J by 0 bases, with 11 bases left in between. Germline CDR1 reads SGHDT; CDR2 reads YYEEEE. The CDR3 loop spans 14 amino acids. The CDR3 region is CASLVGHSYNEQFF. Here the CDR3 DNA reads TGTGCCAGCCTCGTCGGTCACTCCTACAATGAGCAGTTCTTC.

This rearrangement joins TRBV5-1 to TRBJ1-5; D is unresolved. The CDR3 spans 13 residues. Germline assignment: CDR1 SGHRS and CDR2 YFSETQ. Trimming took 4 bases from V and 5 from J, leaving 10 bases between them. The CDR3 nucleotides are TGCGCCAGCAGCCCCGACGGAGATCAGCCCCAGCATTTT. It encodes CASSPDGDQPQHF.

V and J are TRBV7-9 and TRBJ1-5, with D maybe TRBD1 (6 bases). The germline gives CDR1 SEHNR, CDR2 FQNEAQ (reference sequence). The CDR3 spans 13 residues. V was cut by 5 bases and J by 8 bases, with 13 bases left in between. For the CDR3, the DNA is TGTGCCAGCAGCCCTGATGGGGGCGAGCCCCAGCATTTT. Amino acids: CASSPDGGEPQHF.

The J gene is TRBJ1-4, the V gene TRBV6-5; D remains ambiguous. Trimming took 0 bases from V and 7 from J, leaving 3 bases between them. Germline V gives CDR1 MNHEY, CDR2 SVGAGI. The CDR3 totals 12 residues. The CDR3 DNA sequence: TGTGCCAGCAGTTACTCTGGTGAAAAACTGTTTTTT. This translates into CASSYSGEKLFF.

This clone was counted a few times. V gene TRBV27 combines with J gene TRBJ1-1; possibly TRBD1 for D (5 bases). V was clipped by 5 bases and J by 7 bases, with 14 bases between them. Germline-derived CDR1 and CDR2 are MNHEY and SMNVEV (reference sequence). This CDR3 is 13 amino acids long. The chain's CDR3 is CASSTGHLLEAFF. The CDR3 nucleotides read TGTGCCAGCAGTACTGGACACTTACTTGAAGCTTTCTTT.

The chain couples TRBV2 to TRBJ2-1; D possibly corresponds to TRBD2 (6 bases). Trimming removed 6 bases at V and 12 bases at J, with 21 bases between. The germline V gene encodes CDR1 SNHLY and CDR2 FYNNEI. The CDR3 loop spans 14 amino acids. In DNA, the CDR3 is TGTGCCAGCAGGCGGGACCATAACTCATATGGGCAGTTCTTC. It translates to CASRRDHNSYGQFF.

This clone was picked up one time. This sequence joins TRBV10-1 and TRBJ1-1; weak D call: TRBD1 (6 bases). CDR1 and CDR2 from the germline V gene are WNHNN and SYGVQD (reference sequence). This CDR3 is 14 amino acids long. V dropped 6 bases and J dropped 7 bases, with 18 bases sitting between them. CDR3: CASSDPGESDEAFF. CDR3 bases: TGCGCCAGCAGCGACCCAGGGGAATCTGATGAAGCTTTCTTT.